The following is a T cell receptor (beta chain) sequence with its context. Its antigen remains undetermined. No base qualities exist here, and no much larger clone lies one base off it. The sample comes from a study of CD8 T cells in Susac syndrome (dated by TCRdb to between 2018 and 2021). Turning to the overall study: Among the Susac syndrome patients who were sequenced, clinically active disease was present in over 5 and clinical remission was observed in 8 or 9. Susac syndrome patients were therapy-naive, on corticosteroids (some also receiving IVIg), or on IVIg alone at blood withdrawal. The study used repertoire sequencing to test whether antigen drove CD8+ T cell activation and differentiation in Susac syndrome. The research as a whole found: In patients with Susac syndrome, the CD4+ T cell repertoire showed no detectable clonal expansion. The number of individuals in the TCR sequencing and HLA analysis was acknowledged as relatively small.

High-throughput TCR beta sequencing profiled peripheral blood CD8+ and CD4+ T cells from healthy donors, Susac syndrome patients and multiple sclerosis patients. The Susac syndrome patients fulfilled recently defined diagnostic criteria for either definite or probable disease. Bulk CD8+ and CD4+ T cells were purified by magnetic negative isolation, whereas CD8+ TEMRA cells were enriched by FACS. Blood was collected in EDTA tubes and processed within 24 hours, with PBMCs isolated through density gradient centrifugation. PBMCs intended for TCR sequencing were cryopreserved in liquid nitrogen and thawed later in a water bath at 37 degrees C. The sorted or isolated CD4+, CD8+ and CD8+ TEMRA cells reached a purity of at least 90%. RNA was extracted with the RNeasy kit and roughly 0.45 to 1 ug was reverse transcribed using random hexamers. TCR beta CDR3 regions were amplified with the immunoSEQ multiplex PCR assay covering 54 Vbeta and 13 Jbeta segments. PCR amplification bias was corrected by using a synthetic template baseline for primer optimization and computational correction. As for the authors' bioinformatics: Reads were annotated to V, D and J genes according to IMGT and were analyzed with immunoSEQ Analyzer, with only productive sequences retained. To calculate clonality, Shannon entropy was normalized by log2 of the number of productive unique sequences and then subtracted from one. Public and private clones were assessed among the 100 most prevalent clones of each patient and control. Clones were defined as Susac-specific if absent from the healthy and MS cohorts, from roughly 1,100 published viral clones and from other ImmuneACCESS disease sequences. In-frame beta chains were kept once TCRdb had trimmed the public reads at Q25 with fastp and called clones with MiXCR. Rows are unified per CDR3 protein, each entry keeping the most common DNA and genes. What appears here as the V and J calls and clone size reflects TCRdb's work, not the paper's. In this sample the table shows roughly 250,000 distinct CDR3 sequences, about 96% of which occur a single time. The top ten constitute around 0.1% of the sample.

The CDR3 runs 14 residues from the cysteine to the phenylalanine. Of all the DNA, just the CDR3 is kept, 42 bases in frame from base 1. CDR1 and CDR2 were assigned from the germline V gene as SQVTM and ANQGSEA. Deletion took 4 bases off V and 3 bases off J, with a span of 16 bases between the germline ends. The source material was CD4+ T cells from PBMCs. This sequence originates from a human donor with Susac syndrome. This sequence uses TRBV29-1 and TRBJ2-7; TRBD2 could be the D gene, as 6 bases match. The CDR3: CSVARGLGGYEQYF. The DNA is as follows: TGCAGCGTTGCGAGGGGACTGGGAGGCTACGAGCAGTACTTC.